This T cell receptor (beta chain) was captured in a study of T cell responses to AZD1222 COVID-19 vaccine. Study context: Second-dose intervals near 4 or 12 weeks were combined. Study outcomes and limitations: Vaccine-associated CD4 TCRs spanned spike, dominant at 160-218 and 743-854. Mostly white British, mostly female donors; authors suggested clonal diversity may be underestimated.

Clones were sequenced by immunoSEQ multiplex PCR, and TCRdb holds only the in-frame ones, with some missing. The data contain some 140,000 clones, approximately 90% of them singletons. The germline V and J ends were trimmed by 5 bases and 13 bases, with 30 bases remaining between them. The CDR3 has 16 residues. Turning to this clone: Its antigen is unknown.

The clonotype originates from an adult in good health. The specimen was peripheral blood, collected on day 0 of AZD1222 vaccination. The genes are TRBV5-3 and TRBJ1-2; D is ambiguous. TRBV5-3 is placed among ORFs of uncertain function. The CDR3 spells CARRTETDRVFIFSTF. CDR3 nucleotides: TGTGCCAGAAGGACTGAAACGGATAGAGTGTTTATTTTCAGCACCTTC.